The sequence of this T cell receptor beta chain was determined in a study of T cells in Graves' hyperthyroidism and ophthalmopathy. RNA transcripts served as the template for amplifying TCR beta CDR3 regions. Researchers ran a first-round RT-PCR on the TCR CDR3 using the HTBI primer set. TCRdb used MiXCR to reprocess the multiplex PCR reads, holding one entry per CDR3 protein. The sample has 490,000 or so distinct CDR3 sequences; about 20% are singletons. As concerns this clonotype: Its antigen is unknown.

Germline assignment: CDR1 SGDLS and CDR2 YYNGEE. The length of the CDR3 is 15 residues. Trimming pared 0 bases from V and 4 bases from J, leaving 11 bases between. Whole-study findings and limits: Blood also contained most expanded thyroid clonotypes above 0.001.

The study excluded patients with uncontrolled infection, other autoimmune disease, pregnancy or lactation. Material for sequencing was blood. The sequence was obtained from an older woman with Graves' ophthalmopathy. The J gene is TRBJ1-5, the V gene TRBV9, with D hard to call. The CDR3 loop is CASSVGGRGNQPQHF. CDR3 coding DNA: TGTGCCAGCAGCGTAGGAGGGCGGGGTAATCAGCCCCAGCATTTT.